This TCR beta chain was sequenced in a study of naive and memory T cell subsets. A UMI-containing oligonucleotide was joined by 3' ligation to the TCR cDNA template. Amplification of ligated cDNA took four PCR rounds with SP2 and nested alpha and beta constant primers. TCRdb re-analysed the 5' RACE reads in MiXCR, keeping a single row per CDR3 protein. The data contain about 62,000 distinct CDR3 sequences, approximately 8.5% of them singletons. This clonotype was observed a handful of times. This CDR3 comprises 11 residues. Trimming pared 5 bases from V and 6 bases from J, leaving 4 bases between. CDR1 is LNHDA and CDR2 is SQIVND in the germline V gene (reference sequence).

The chain carries TRBV19 and TRBJ2-2; D is unresolved. The TCR sequence derives from a female donor in good health. CDR3 amino acids: CASSAAGELFF. The CDR3 region has the DNA TGTGCCAGTAGTGCGGCCGGGGAGCTGTTTTTT.